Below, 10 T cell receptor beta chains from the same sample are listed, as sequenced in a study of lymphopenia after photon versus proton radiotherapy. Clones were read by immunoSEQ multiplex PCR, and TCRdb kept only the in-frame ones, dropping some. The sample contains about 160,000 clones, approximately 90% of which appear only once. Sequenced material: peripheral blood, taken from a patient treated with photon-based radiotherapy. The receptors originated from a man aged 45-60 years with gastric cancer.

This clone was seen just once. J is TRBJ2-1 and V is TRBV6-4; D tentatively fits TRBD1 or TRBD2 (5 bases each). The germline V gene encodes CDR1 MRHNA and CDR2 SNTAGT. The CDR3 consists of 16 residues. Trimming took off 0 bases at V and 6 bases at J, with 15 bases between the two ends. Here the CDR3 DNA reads TGTGCCAGCAGTGACTCCGGTGCCCTGAGGGGCAATGAGCAGTTCTTC. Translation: CASSDSGALRGNEQFF.

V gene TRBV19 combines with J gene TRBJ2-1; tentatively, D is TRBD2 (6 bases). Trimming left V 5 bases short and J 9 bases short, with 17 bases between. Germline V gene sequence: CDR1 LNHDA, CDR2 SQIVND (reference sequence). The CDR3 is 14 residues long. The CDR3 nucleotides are TGTGCCAGTAGTCCGGGAGCCGCTACAGGTGAGCAGTTCTTC. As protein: CASSPGAATGEQFF.

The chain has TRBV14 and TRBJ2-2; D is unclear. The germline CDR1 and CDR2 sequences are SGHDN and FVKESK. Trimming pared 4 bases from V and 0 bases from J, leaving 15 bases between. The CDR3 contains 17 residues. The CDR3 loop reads CASSPVWDWANTGELFF. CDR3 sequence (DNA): TGTGCCAGCAGCCCTGTCTGGGATTGGGCGAACACCGGGGAGCTGTTTTTT.

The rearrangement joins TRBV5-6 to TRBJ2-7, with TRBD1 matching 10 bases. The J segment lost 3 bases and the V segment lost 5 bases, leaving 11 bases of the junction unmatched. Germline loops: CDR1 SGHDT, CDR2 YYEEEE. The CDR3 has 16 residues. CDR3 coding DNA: TGTGCCAGCAGGAAGAGACAGGGGGCTGGGAACTACGAGCAGTACTTC. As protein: CASRKRQGAGNYEQYF.

CDR3 loop: CASSQPTLAGVRHEQFF. As DNA, the CDR3 is TGTGCCAGCAGCCAACCGACACTAGCGGGAGTGAGGCATGAGCAGTTCTTC. This rearrangement joins TRBV14 to TRBJ2-1; TRBD2 matches at 11 bases. The CDR3 is 17 amino acids. V lost 2 bases, J lost 8 bases, and 11 bases stayed unmatched. Germline V gene lookup returns CDR1 SGHDN and CDR2 FVKESK.

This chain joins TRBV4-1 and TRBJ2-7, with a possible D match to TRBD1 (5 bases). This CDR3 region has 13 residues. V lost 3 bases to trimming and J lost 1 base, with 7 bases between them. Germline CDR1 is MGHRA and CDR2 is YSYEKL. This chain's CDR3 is CASSQRQSYEQYF. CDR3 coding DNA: TGCGCCAGCAGCCAGAGACAGTCCTACGAGCAGTACTTC.

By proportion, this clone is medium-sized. The DNA of the CDR3 is TGTGCCAGCAGCTTAGACATAAACAATGAGCAGTTCTTC. Residues: CASSLDINNEQFF. The chain employs TRBV7-6 and TRBJ2-1; D gene ambiguous. Germline V gene sequence: CDR1 SGHVS, CDR2 FNYEAQ. The V end lost 1 base, the J end lost 5 bases, and 6 bases lay between the germline ends. The CDR3 has 13 residues.

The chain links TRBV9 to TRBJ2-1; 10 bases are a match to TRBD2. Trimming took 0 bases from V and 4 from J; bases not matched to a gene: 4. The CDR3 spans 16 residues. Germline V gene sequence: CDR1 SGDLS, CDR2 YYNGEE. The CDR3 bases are TGTGCCAGCAGCGTAGTGGGGACTAGCGATTACAATGAGCAGTTCTTC. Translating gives CASSVVGTSDYNEQFF.

In DNA, the CDR3 is TGTGCCAGTAGCCAAGACAGGGGACATGAAAAACTGTTTTTT. Translation: CASSQDRGHEKLFF. The V gene is TRBV19, the J gene TRBJ1-4; 8 positions match TRBD1. The CDR3 is made up of 14 amino acids. V was clipped by 6 bases and J by 6 bases; unmatched bases: 6. Germline CDR1 is LNHDA and CDR2 is SQIVND (reference sequence).

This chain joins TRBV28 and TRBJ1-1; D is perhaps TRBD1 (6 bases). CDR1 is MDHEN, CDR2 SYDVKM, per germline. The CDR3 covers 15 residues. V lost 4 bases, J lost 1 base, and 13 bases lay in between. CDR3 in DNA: TGTGCCAGCAGTTCTTCCCCGGGACAGAACACTGAAGCTTTCTTT. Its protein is CASSSSPGQNTEAFF.